A selection of T cell receptor beta chains follows, all from one sample in a study of T-cell memory formation after mild COVID-19. TCRdb passed the 5' RACE reads through MiXCR, listing each CDR3 protein once. The table lists nearly 200,000 distinct CDR3 sequences, approximately 16% of them singletons. Specimen: PBMCs or a T cell subset sorted from them (not recorded which). These receptor sequences come from an adult woman who had mild COVID-19 (a few samples of this study predate the infection). Cell type and time point are not known. Both conserved end residues are part of each CDR3.

TRBV20-1,TRBJ1-2,14,CSALGPPPVYGYTF
TRBV6-6,TRBJ2-7,15,CASSYKVGVTYEQYF
TRBV20-1,TRBJ2-3,12,CSARTPTDTQYF
TRBV20-1,TRBJ2-3,14,CSAIPQGWADTQYF
TRBV6-5,TRBJ2-3,13,CASSTTLGDTQYF
TRBV6-1,TRBJ2-3,14,CASSKGTSGGAGYF
TRBV7-6,TRBJ1-1,12,CASSDPPGEAFF
TRBV18,TRBJ2-7,14,CASSLLQGFGEQYF
TRBV20-1,TRBJ2-5,14,CSVYGRRLQETQYF
TRBV12-3/TRBV12-4,TRBJ1-1,15,CASSSTGTENTEAFF
TRBV2,TRBJ1-1,18,CASSLSRRVAGAHTEAFF
TRBV6-1,TRBJ1-2,13,CASSFGLRDGYTF
TRBV7-2,TRBJ2-7,13,CASSLSVLWEQYF
TRBV4-2,TRBJ2-5,14,CASSQVGGKETQYF
TRBV4-3,TRBJ1-2,14,CASSQDPSLSGYTF
TRBV11-1,TRBJ1-1,13,CASSLILNTEAFF
TRBV5-1,TRBJ2-2,13,CASSLEDTGELFF
TRBV6-2/TRBV6-3,TRBJ2-7,14,CASSYSRFAYEQYF
TRBV12-3/TRBV12-4,TRBJ2-3,15,CASTELAGGPDTQYF
TRBV5-5,TRBJ2-1,19,CASSLSYGAGSPTYNEQFF
TRBV7-9,TRBJ1-5,15,CASSLTGQPNQPQHF
TRBV12-3/TRBV12-4,TRBJ2-7,16,CASSFPGQGIQNEQYF
TRBV25-1,TRBJ1-2,14,CASSESTGAYGYTF
TRBV12-5,TRBJ1-2,12,CASADSGYGYTF
TRBV6-5,TRBJ1-3,15,CASSYSTGAGNTIYF
TRBV5-1,TRBJ1-1,14,CASAAGGVNTEAFF
TRBV2,TRBJ2-7,16,CASSEAGGLPTYEQYF
TRBV7-9,TRBJ2-1,15,CASSLSGTVYNEQFF
TRBV6-5,TRBJ1-3,15,CASSLTWAGGNTIYF
TRBV6-2/TRBV6-3,TRBJ1-1,15,CASRTGTGRNTEAFF
TRBV4-1,TRBJ1-6,19,CASSRMAGSTQQANSPLHF
TRBV5-1,TRBJ2-3,14,CASSLREGSDTQYF
TRBV5-6,TRBJ2-3,15,CASGSRVANTDTQYF
TRBV7-9,TRBJ1-1,13,CASSLDWGTEAFF
TRBV5-1,TRBJ1-2,14,CASSEGQGSYGYTF
TRBV7-6,TRBJ2-3,16,CASSWDRARDTDTQYF
TRBV7-3,TRBJ2-7,14,CASSLNLRSGEQYF
TRBV21-1,TRBJ2-7,16,CASSNPVDRGRYEQYF
TRBV20-1,TRBJ1-2,15,CSARDLSSASYGYTF
TRBV7-9,TRBJ1-2,15,CASANLGGKNYGYTF
TRBV20-1,TRBJ2-1,14,CSVLLRGSGNEQFF
TRBV7-2,TRBJ2-3,15,CASSPQTGFTDTQYF
TRBV7-9,TRBJ1-1,15,CASSPSPGQNPEAFF
TRBV9,TRBJ2-1,15,CASSVSQLGGNEQFF
TRBV27,TRBJ1-4,13,CASQGRVDEKLFF
TRBV6-5,TRBJ1-1,14,CASSYSGGKTEAFF
TRBV7-9,TRBJ2-7,14,CASSLQGPLYEQYF
TRBV11-3,TRBJ2-1,17,CASSLAFGAHSYNEQFF
TRBV20-1,TRBJ2-7,16,CSARDPSGRAGYEQYF
TRBV20-1,TRBJ2-3,16,CSAPPTGSSRTDTQYF
TRBV7-2,TRBJ1-4,13,CASSFRVNEKLFF
TRBV5-1,TRBJ2-1,15,CASSGGTGGSNEQFF
TRBV7-3,TRBJ2-2,15,CATRIGGARTGELFF
TRBV12-3/TRBV12-4,TRBJ1-1,13,CASSMRMNTEAFF